The 27 T cell receptor beta chains below were found in one sample sequenced in a study of spatial heterogeneity in lung cancer. A single record per CDR3 protein comes from TCRdb applying MiXCR to the 5' RACE reads. Of approximately 40,000 distinct CDR3 sequences listed, around 7.2% were seen once; the top ten hold 25% to 35%. Time point: sample taken at primary tumor resection. The specimen was PBMCs, collected at surgery. The receptors shown here come from a male donor with early-stage non-small cell lung cancer.

Points on this clonotype: This clone may be a read error of a much larger clone one base away. The J gene is TRBJ2-1, the V gene TRBV20-1; TRBD2 agrees at 7 bases. Germline CDR1 DFQATT, CDR2 SNEGSKA (reference sequence). CDR3 length: 15 amino acids. V trimming: 3 bases; J trimming: 0 bases; junction bases outside the gene matches: 5. The CDR3 protein is CSARVPGGSYNEQFF. CDR3 DNA sequence: TGCAGTGCTAGGGTCCCGGGAGGCTCCTACAATGAGCAGTTCTTC.

The chain links TRBV7-2 to TRBJ1-5, with D hard to call. The V and J ends lost 5 bases and 10 bases respectively, with 15 bases between them. This CDR3 contains 13 residues. Per the germline V gene, CDR1 is SGHTA and CDR2 is FQGNSA. In DNA, the CDR3 is TGTGCCAGCAGCCCACTGGTCGCGAGTCCCCAGCATTTT. Translated, it gives CASSPLVASPQHF.

V is TRBV6-6 and J is TRBJ2-5; D call uncertain. Trimming cost V 2 bases and J 2 bases, with 9 bases left between them. The CDR3 is 14 residues long. Germline V gene sequence: CDR1 MNHNY, CDR2 SVGAGI (reference sequence). CDR3 in DNA: TGTGCCAGCAGTTACCCCCCCAGACAAGAGACCCAGTACTTC. Translating it yields CASSYPPRQETQYF.

This clonotype was seen many times. This rearrangement joins TRBV6-6 to TRBJ1-6, with D maybe TRBD1 (5 bases). The CDR3 extends over 15 amino acids. From germline, CDR1 is MNHNY and CDR2 SVGAGI (reference sequence). Trimming stripped 3 bases from V and 4 bases from J, with 10 bases between. The CDR3 reads CASSYSGGYNSPLHF. CDR3 in DNA: TGTGCCAGCAGTTATTCTGGGGGGTATAATTCACCCCTCCACTTT.

This clonotype has just a few counts. The J gene is TRBJ2-1, the V gene TRBV7-3; TRBD2 agrees at 9 bases. With 5 bases clipped from V and 8 bases from J, the junction kept 7 bases outside the gene matches. This CDR3 spans 14 amino acids. CDR1 and CDR2 from the germline V gene are SGHTA and FQGTGA. The CDR3: CASSPLAGSDEQFF. CDR3 DNA sequence: TGTGCCAGCAGCCCGCTAGCGGGGTCCGATGAGCAGTTCTTC.

This clonotype was picked up a small number of times. V and J are TRBV11-1 and TRBJ2-5, with 10 bases lining up with TRBD2. CDR1 and CDR2 from the germline V gene are SGHAT and FQDESV (reference sequence). V lost 3 bases to trimming and J lost 4 bases; unmatched junction nucleotides: 5. CDR3 size: 15 residues. The CDR3: CASSFSLAGVETQYF. In nucleotides, the CDR3 is TGTGCCAGCAGCTTCAGTCTAGCGGGGGTAGAGACCCAGTACTTC.

This clonotype was picked up a small number of times. V usage is TRBV6-5 and J usage is TRBJ2-2; no clear D. Trimming stripped 7 bases from V and 1 base from J, with 7 bases between. Germline CDR1 MNHEY, CDR2 SVGAGI. The CDR3 runs to 13 residues. The CDR3 protein is CASTHRNTGELFF. The CDR3 DNA reads as TGTGCCAGCACCCACAGGAACACCGGGGAGCTGTTTTTT.

This clonotype has a count of ten or more. The chain uses TRBV29-1 and TRBJ1-5, with D tentatively TRBD1 (6 bases). V lost 6 bases and J 7 bases, leaving 16 bases between the germline ends. The CDR3 consists of 13 residues. Germline lookup yields CDR1 SQVTM and CDR2 ANQGSEA. The CDR3 spells CSVADSVRQPQHF. The CDR3 nucleotides read TGCAGCGTGGCGGACAGCGTTCGCCAGCCCCAGCATTTT.

This clonotype was detected ten times or more. This sequence joins TRBV6-6 and TRBJ1-4; tentative D call: TRBD1 (6 bases). The CDR3 consists of 15 residues. Trimming removed 2 bases from V and 5 bases from J, with 12 bases in between. Germline CDR1 and CDR2: MNHNY and SVGAGI (reference sequence). The CDR3 region is CASSYGQGPNEKLFF. The CDR3 nucleotides read TGTGCCAGCAGTTACGGTCAGGGGCCGAATGAAAAACTGTTTTTT.

This clonotype was found many times. The chain carries TRBV12-3 or TRBV12-4 and TRBJ1-5, with D perhaps TRBD1 (6 bases). V was cut by 3 bases and J by 4 bases, with 13 bases left in between. This CDR3 has 15 residues. The CDR3 DNA is TGTGCCAGCAGTTTTACTGGGGGCCCGAATCAGCCCCAGCATTTT. Encoded protein: CASSFTGGPNQPQHF.

There are many counts of this clonotype. This sequence joins TRBV7-9 and TRBJ1-5; tentatively, D is TRBD1 (5 bases). Between the trimmed V and J ends, which lost 3 bases and 6 bases, there was a span of 12 bases. Germline V gives CDR1 SEHNR, CDR2 FQNEAQ (reference sequence). This CDR3 is 14 amino acids long. DNA of the CDR3: TGTGCCAGCAGCTTTGTCGACAGTCCTCAGCCCCAGCATTTT. Protein: CASSFVDSPQPQHF.

This clonotype occurred a few times. The rearrangement links TRBV7-9 to TRBJ2-4; 9 bases are a match to TRBD1. Germline V gives CDR1 SEHNR, CDR2 FQNEAQ (reference sequence). With 4 bases clipped from V and 3 bases from J, the junction kept 7 bases outside the gene matches. The CDR3 is made up of 16 amino acids. The CDR3 protein is CASSSRDRDIKNIQYF. The CDR3, as DNA: TGTGCCAGCAGCTCCCGGGACAGGGATATCAAAAACATTCAGTACTTC.

The chain combines TRBV19 with TRBJ2-2, with D unclear. The CDR3 is 19 residues long. Germline values: CDR1 LNHDA, CDR2 SQIVND (reference sequence). Between the trimmed V and J ends, which lost 3 bases and 0 bases, there was a span of 20 bases. Written as DNA, the CDR3 is TGTGCCAGTAGTATTCCCTCCGACGTTGCCCACCCGAACACCGGGGAGCTGTTTTTT. It encodes CASSIPSDVAHPNTGELFF.

There are many counts of this clonotype. This chain connects TRBV7-6 to TRBJ2-7, with D unresolved. The CDR3 covers 14 residues. The germline gives CDR1 SGHVS, CDR2 FNYEAQ. Trimming cost V 4 bases and J 5 bases, with 15 bases left between them. CDR3 loop: CASSSRRASDEQYF. CDR3 DNA: TGTGCCAGCAGCTCAAGACGGGCCAGCGACGAGCAGTACTTC. Using reference TRBV7-6 and TRBJ2-7 for the parts outside the CDR3, the full variable domain is GAGVSQSPRYKVTKRGQDVALRCDPISGHVSLYWYRQALGQGPEFLTYFNYEAQQDKSGLPNDRFSAERPEGSISTLTIQRTEQRDSAMYRCASSSRRASDEQYFGPGTRLTVT.

This clonotype was recorded at least ten times. The chain joins TRBV19 to TRBJ2-7, with D possibly matching TRBD1 (5 bases). Germline CDR1 and CDR2: LNHDA and SQIVND (reference sequence). This CDR3 region has 16 residues. The V end lost 1 base, the J end lost 2 bases, and 15 bases lay between the germline ends. CDR3 DNA: TGTGCCAGTAGTATAGCCGTGTCAGCAGGGCCCTACGAGCAGTACTTC. It codes for CASSIAVSAGPYEQYF.

This clonotype was detected many times. The chain couples TRBV12-3 or TRBV12-4 to TRBJ1-4; 7 nucleotides agree with TRBD1. V lost 6 bases and J lost 6; bases outside the gene matches: 7. The CDR3 consists of 14 residues. Written as DNA, the CDR3 is TGTGCCAGCAGAACTAGGGGGCGGTATGAAAAACTGTTTTTT. This sequence encodes CASRTRGRYEKLFF.

This clonotype was counted ten times or more. The chain couples TRBV19 to TRBJ1-1, with D possibly being TRBD1 (5 bases). Trimming stripped 3 bases from V and 5 bases from J, with 7 bases between. The germline V gene has CDR1 LNHDA and CDR2 SQIVND (reference sequence). The CDR3 totals 12 residues. As DNA, the CDR3 is TGTGCCAGTAGTATCTGGGGGACTGAAGCTTTCTTT. Protein sequence: CASSIWGTEAFF.

This clonotype was seen many times. V gene TRBV13 combines with J gene TRBJ1-1; D is unresolved. Trimming stripped 7 bases from V and 0 bases from J, with 18 bases between. Germline loops: CDR1 PRHDT, CDR2 FYEKMQ (reference sequence). The CDR3 spans 16 residues. DNA for the CDR3: TGTGCCAGCAAATCCGGAGACTTAACGGTGAACACTGAAGCTTTCTTT. This codes for CASKSGDLTVNTEAFF.

This sequence joins TRBV19 and TRBJ2-7; unclear D gene. Deletions cut 4 bases from V and 2 bases from J, with 15 bases between. The CDR3 extends over 15 amino acids. Germline assignment: CDR1 LNHDA and CDR2 SQIVND (reference sequence). This CDR3 reads CASSKAAAGTYEQYV. CDR3 bases: TGTGCCAGTAGTAAGGCGGCTGCAGGTACCTACGAGCAGTACGTC.

This clonotype counts as large (0.1 to 1%). The rearrangement joins TRBV7-9 to TRBJ1-2, with TRBD1 matching over 8 bases. Trimming removed 5 bases from V and 4 bases from J; junction bases left unmatched: 0. The CDR3 extends over 12 amino acids. The germline V gene has CDR1 SEHNR and CDR2 FQNEAQ (reference sequence). DNA for the CDR3: TGTGCCAGCAGCACAGGGGGCTATGGCTACACCTTC. The encoded protein is CASSTGGYGYTF.

This clonotype has ten or more counts. The chain carries TRBV6-5 and TRBJ2-7; D not resolved. V dropped 0 bases and J dropped 0 bases, with 3 bases sitting between them. This CDR3 comprises 13 residues. Germline V gives CDR1 MNHEY, CDR2 SVGAGI. The CDR3 region has the DNA TGTGCCAGCAGTTACTCGACCTCCTACGAGCAGTACTTC. Encoded protein: CASSYSTSYEQYF.

This clonotype has ten or more counts. The chain uses TRBV7-2 and TRBJ2-5; D remains ambiguous. The V end lost 5 bases, the J end lost 3 bases, and 16 bases lay between the germline ends. Germline CDR1 SGHTA, CDR2 FQGNSA. This CDR3 contains 15 residues. The CDR3 reads CASSRDLHGEETQYF. CDR3 bases: TGTGCCAGCAGCCGAGACCTCCATGGGGAAGAGACCCAGTACTTC.

A few counts support this clonotype. V usage is TRBV7-3 and J usage is TRBJ2-1; 9 bases align to TRBD2. Per the germline V gene, CDR1 is SGHTA and CDR2 is FQGTGA. The CDR3 spans 15 residues. Trimming at V came to 5 bases and at J to 5 bases, leaving 7 bases not matched to a gene. CDR3 residues: CASSRAGGSDNEQFF. DNA for the CDR3: TGTGCCAGCAGCCGGGCGGGGGGGAGTGACAATGAGCAGTTCTTC. The full variable domain, in which reference TRBV7-3 and TRBJ2-1 provide the parts outside the CDR3, is GAGVSQTPSNKVTEKGKYVELRCDPISGHTALYWYRQSLGQGPEFLIYFQGTGAADDSGLPNDRFFAVRPEGSVSTLKIQRTERGDSAVYLCASSRAGGSDNEQFFGPGTRLTVL.

This clonotype has only a few counts. The chain carries TRBV7-8 and TRBJ1-2; D call uncertain. Germline V gene sequence: CDR1 SGHVS, CDR2 FQNEAQ. CDR3 length: 13 residues. Trimming stripped 1 base from V and 8 bases from J, with 11 bases between. CDR3 loop: CASSLDQSYGYTF. For the CDR3, the DNA is TGTGCCAGCAGCTTAGATCAGTCCTACGGCTACACCTTC.

This clonotype appeared a few times. The rearrangement joins TRBV19 to TRBJ1-5; 10 nucleotides line up with TRBD1. CDR1 is LNHDA, CDR2 SQIVND, per germline (reference sequence). The CDR3 spans 18 residues. The J segment lost 2 bases and the V segment lost 6 bases, leaving 13 bases of the junction unmatched. CDR3 coding DNA: TGTGCCAGTAGACCGGGACAGGGGTTTAGCGATCGCAATCAGCCCCAGCATTTT. This encodes CASRPGQGFSDRNQPQHF.

This clonotype was seen repeatedly, ten times or more. The chain combines TRBV5-1 with TRBJ2-1; D unclear. With 2 bases removed from V and 0 bases from J, the gap between germline ends came to 15 bases. Germline CDR1 and CDR2: SGHRS and YFSETQ. This CDR3 spans 17 amino acids. CDR3 protein: CASSFELGMSSYNEQFF. The CDR3 nucleotides read TGCGCCAGCAGCTTTGAATTAGGGATGAGCTCCTACAATGAGCAGTTCTTC. Looking up the rest from reference TRBV5-1 and TRBJ2-1 gives the full variable domain: KAGVTQTPRYLIKTRGQQVTLSCSPISGHRSVSWYQQTPGQGLQFLFEYFSETQRNKGNFPGRFSGRQFSNSRSEMNVSTLELGDSALYLCASSFELGMSSYNEQFFGPGTRLTVL.

The V call is TRBV6-2 or TRBV6-3, the J call TRBJ2-7; TRBD2 agrees at 13 bases. Germline V lookup: CDR1 MNHEY, CDR2 SVGEGT. This CDR3 spans 18 amino acids. With 1 base clipped from V and 2 bases from J, the junction kept 8 bases outside the gene matches. CDR3: CASSYLLGLAGETYEQYF. The CDR3 DNA reads as TGTGCCAGCAGTTACTTACTTGGACTAGCGGGGGAGACCTACGAGCAGTACTTC.